This T cell receptor (beta chain) was observed in a study of T cell responses to AZD1222 COVID-19 vaccine. Study observations and caveats: Donors were chiefly white British, with a greater number of females, and clonal diversity was perhaps underestimated. The span of vaccine-associated CD4 TCRs extended across spike, with dominance at 160-218 and 743-854. Repertoires were collected only later (after the peak T cell response had occurred).

As concerns this clone: Antigen specificity is unknown.

Clones were read by immunoSEQ multiplex PCR, and TCRdb kept only the in-frame ones, dropping some. The sample lists roughly 150,000 clones, approximately 91% seen once, with under 4% in the top ten. CDR1 MGHRA and CDR2 YSYEKL come from the germline V gene. CDR3 length: 16 amino acids. J gave up 0 bases and V 2 bases, and 4 bases lay outside the gene matches. The chain links TRBV4-1 to TRBJ2-4, with 7 positions matching TRBD2. This TCR derives from an adult who received the AZD1222 COVID-19 vaccine. The sample was peripheral blood, taken 28 days after the second AZD1222 dose. The DNA of the CDR3 is TGCGCCAGCAGCCAACCGACTAGCCTAGCCAAAAACATTCAGTACTTC. Its translation is CASSQPTSLAKNIQYF.